The clone carrying this TCR beta chain was seen repeatedly, ten times or more. Its specificity is unknown. Germline CDR1 and CDR2: SNHLY and FYNNEI. V shed 2 bases and J 1 base; nucleotides not matched to a gene: 5. The CDR3 is 16 residues long. This entry is derived from a study of identical twins. Overall study findings and caveats: Insertion counts were lower in abundant cord blood beta clonotypes, a trend that memory repertoires did not show. For monozygotic twins, models underestimated out-of-frame TCR alpha sharing. Conclusions rested on cross-sectional statistics rather than following the same donors.

In TCRdb, the 5' RACE reads were re-called with MiXCR into one record per CDR3 protein. The sample yields some 630,000 distinct CDR3 sequences, around 7.4% seen once. These data also formed part of another study, on yellow fever vaccine responses in identical twins. From that study: After vaccination, twins' T cell response reportedly seemed partly convergent, partly personalized.

The sample was PBMCs. The chain links TRBV2 to TRBJ2-1, with 7 bases matching TRBD1. The clonotype was recovered from a woman aged 18-29 years in good health. CDR3 DNA sequence: TGTGCCAGCAGTGAACCCGACAGGGCGTCCTACAATGAGCAGTTCTTC. Amino acids: CASSEPDRASYNEQFF.